This TCR beta chain was sequenced in a study of blood T cell repertoires in COVID-19. Study at large: The United States, Italy and Spain were the sources of the acute and convalescent COVID-19 samples. T cells, B-cell-depleted T cells, or PBMCs supplied cDNA or gDNA.

J gave up 6 bases and V 7 bases, and 13 bases lay outside the gene matches. From germline, CDR1 is LGHNT and CDR2 FRNRAP. This CDR3 region has 15 residues. This clone was seen more than once but under ten times. Original methodology: By means of reference gene primer amplification, nucleated cell counts were estimated. TCRdb keeps only in-frame clones here, not all; method: immunoSEQ multiplex PCR. Clone size and the V and J calls come from that table; the DNA yielded D and trimming. The profile covers roughly 98,000 clones, with less than 85% appearing a single time and approximately 11% taken by the ten largest.

Sequenced sample: peripheral blood. The chain joins TRBV12-5 to TRBJ2-3; 7 bases align to TRBD1. The receptor's source is a man between 65 and 79 years old with active or convalescent COVID-19. CDR3 DNA: TGTGCTAGTGACGACAGGGAGAGGGGTCGGGATACGCAGTATTTT. Its protein is CASDDRERGRDTQYF.